This TCR beta chain appears in the sequencing data of a study of CD8+ T cells in alopecia areata. Study outcomes and limitations: Patients shared TCRs less clearly than mice did, possibly owing to HLA.

This clone was recorded a few times. The antigen remains unidentified. cDNA serving as the sequencing template came from extracted, reverse transcribed RNA. Libraries were prepared by immunoSEQ multiplex PCR; TCRdb keeps only in-frame clonotypes and omits some of them. The top ten clones hold over 9.5% of a sample with approximately 180,000 clones, just over 65% of them seen once. CDR1 is MNHEY and CDR2 is SMNVEV in the germline V gene (reference sequence). Trimming took 5 bases from V and 3 from J; bases not matched to a gene: 24. CDR3 length equals 21 residues. The TCR originated in a human donor with alopecia areata. Material: CD8+ T cells sorted from blood, obtained at week 0. The chain carries TRBV27 and TRBJ2-5; TRBD1 matches at 10 bases. This CDR3 is CASSETGGAGSFSLVEETQYF. Written as DNA, the CDR3 is TGTGCCAGCAGTGAGACAGGGGGCGCCGGTAGTTTTTCCTTGGTAGAAGAGACCCAGTACTTC.